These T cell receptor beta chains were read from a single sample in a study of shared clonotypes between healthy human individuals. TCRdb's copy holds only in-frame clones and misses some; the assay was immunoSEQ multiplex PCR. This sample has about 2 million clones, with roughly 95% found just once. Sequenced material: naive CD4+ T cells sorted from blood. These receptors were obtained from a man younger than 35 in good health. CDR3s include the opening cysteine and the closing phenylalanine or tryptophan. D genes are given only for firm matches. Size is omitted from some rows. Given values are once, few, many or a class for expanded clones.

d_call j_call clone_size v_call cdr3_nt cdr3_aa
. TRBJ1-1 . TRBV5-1 TGCGCCAGCAGCTTTACGACAGAGAACACTGAAGCTTTCTTT CASSFTTENTEAFF
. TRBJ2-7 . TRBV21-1 TGTGCCAGCAGCAAAGCGGCCCCCTACGAGCAGTACTTC CASSKAAPYEQYF
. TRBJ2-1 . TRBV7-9 TGTGCCAGCAGCTTAAACAGCAATGAGCAGTTCTTC CASSLNSNEQFF
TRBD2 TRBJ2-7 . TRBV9 TGTGCCAGCAGCGCGACTAGCGGGACTCTCGAGCAGTACTTC CASSATSGTLEQYF
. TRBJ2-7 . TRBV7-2 TGTGCCAGCAGCTTAGCGGGGCTGAGTACTTACGAGCAGTACTTC CASSLAGLSTYEQYF
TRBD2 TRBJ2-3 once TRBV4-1 TGCGCCAGCAGCCCAGGTCTGGCGGGGGGCGCAGATACGCAGTATTTT CASSPGLAGGADTQYF
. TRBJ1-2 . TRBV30 TGTGCCTGGACAGGACCTTGGTATGGCTACACCTTC CAWTGPWYGYTF
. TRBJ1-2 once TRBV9 TGTGCCAGCAGCGTAACGGACAACTATGGCTACACCTTC CASSVTDNYGYTF
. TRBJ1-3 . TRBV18 TGTGCCAGCTCACCGTTAGGACACAACTCTGGAAACACCATATATTTT CASSPLGHNSGNTIYF
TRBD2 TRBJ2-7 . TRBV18 TGTGCCAGCTCACCCCCTTTAGCGCGGGAGGATATCTACGAGCAGTACTTC CASSPPLAREDIYEQYF
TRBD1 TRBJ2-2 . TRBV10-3 TGTGCCATCAGTGAGTCTGGGACAGGTCAAGAAAAAACCGGGGAGCTGTTTTTT CAISESGTGQEKTGELFF
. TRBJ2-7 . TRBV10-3 TGTGCCATCAGTGACGGTCAGTCCTCCTACGAGCAGTACTTC CAISDGQSSYEQYF
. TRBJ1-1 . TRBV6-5 TGTGCCAGCAGTTCCTGGGGATCGAACACTGAAGCTTTCTTT CASSSWGSNTEAFF
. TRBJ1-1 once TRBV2 TGTGCCGGAAGATCAGGTGGCACTGAAGCTTTCTTT CAGRSGGTEAFF
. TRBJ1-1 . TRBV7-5 TGTGCCAGAAGCCCAGGGACAGGGGAAGCTTTCTTT CARSPGTGEAFF
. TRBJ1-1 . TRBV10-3 TGTGCCATCAGTGAGTCTCTGGCGAACACTGAAGCTTTCTTT CAISESLANTEAFF
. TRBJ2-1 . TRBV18 TGTGCCAGCTCTCGCAAAACCCAGAGCGGTAGCTCCTACAATGAGCAGTTCTTC CASSRKTQSGSSYNEQFF
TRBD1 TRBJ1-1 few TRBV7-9 TGTGCCAGCAGCCGGGGACAGGAAGCTTTCTTT CASSRGQEAFF
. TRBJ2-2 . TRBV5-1 TGCGCCAGCAGCTTGTTTGGGGCCTCGAACACCGGGGAGCTGTTTTTT CASSLFGASNTGELFF
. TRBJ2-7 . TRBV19 TGTGCCAGTAGTAGGGCAGGGTCAGGGATTTTCTACGAGCAGTACTTC CASSRAGSGIFYEQYF
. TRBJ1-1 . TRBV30 TGTGCCTGGAGTGCTGGGAGGGTCACTGAAGCTTTCTTT CAWSAGRVTEAFF
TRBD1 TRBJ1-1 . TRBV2 TGTGCCAGTACTTTGGGACAGGGAGGAACTGAAGCTTTCTTT CASTLGQGGTEAFF
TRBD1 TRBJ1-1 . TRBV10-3 TGTGCCACCACGGGACAGCAGATGAACACTGAAGCTTTCTTT CATTGQQMNTEAFF
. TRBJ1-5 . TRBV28 TGTGCCAGCAGCTCGGACGTGCGTCAGCCCCAGCATTTT CASSSDVRQPQHF
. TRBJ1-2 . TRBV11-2 TGTGCCAGCAGCTTAGTTCCAGAGAACTATGGCTACACCTTC CASSLVPENYGYTF
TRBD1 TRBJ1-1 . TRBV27 TGTGCCAGCAGATGGACAGGGGGCCCTCAGAACACTGAAGCTTTCTTT CASRWTGGPQNTEAFF
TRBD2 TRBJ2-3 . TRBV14 TGTGCCAGCAGCGCCCGACTAGCGGGGAACACAGATACGCAGTATTTT CASSARLAGNTDTQYF